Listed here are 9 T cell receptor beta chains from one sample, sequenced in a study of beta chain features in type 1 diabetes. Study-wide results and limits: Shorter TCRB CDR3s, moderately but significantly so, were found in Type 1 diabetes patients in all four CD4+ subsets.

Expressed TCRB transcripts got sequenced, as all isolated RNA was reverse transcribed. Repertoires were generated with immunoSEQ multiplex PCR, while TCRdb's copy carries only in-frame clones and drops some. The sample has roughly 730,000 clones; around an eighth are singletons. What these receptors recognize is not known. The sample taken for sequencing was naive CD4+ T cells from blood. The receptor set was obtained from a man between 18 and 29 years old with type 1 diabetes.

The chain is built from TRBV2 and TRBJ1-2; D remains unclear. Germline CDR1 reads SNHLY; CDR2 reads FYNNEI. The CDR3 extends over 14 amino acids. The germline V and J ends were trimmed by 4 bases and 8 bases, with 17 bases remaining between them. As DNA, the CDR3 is TGTGCCAGCAGTGTTGGGAACTCTCCTTGGGGCTACACCTTC. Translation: CASSVGNSPWGYTF.

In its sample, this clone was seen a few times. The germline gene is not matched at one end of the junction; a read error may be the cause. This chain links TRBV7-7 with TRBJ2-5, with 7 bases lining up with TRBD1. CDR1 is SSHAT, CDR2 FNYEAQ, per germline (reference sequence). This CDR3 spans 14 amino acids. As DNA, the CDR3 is TGTGCTAGCAGCCCACAGGGGCTCCAAGAGACCCAGTACTTC. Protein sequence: CASSPQGLQETQYF.

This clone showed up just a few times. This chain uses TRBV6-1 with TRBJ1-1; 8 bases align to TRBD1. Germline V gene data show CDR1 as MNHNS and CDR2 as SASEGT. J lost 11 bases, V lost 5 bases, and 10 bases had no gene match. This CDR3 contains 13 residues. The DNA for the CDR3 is TGTGCCAGCAGTCTGCCCCTAGGACAGGGTGCTTTCTTT. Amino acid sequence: CASSLPLGQGAFF.

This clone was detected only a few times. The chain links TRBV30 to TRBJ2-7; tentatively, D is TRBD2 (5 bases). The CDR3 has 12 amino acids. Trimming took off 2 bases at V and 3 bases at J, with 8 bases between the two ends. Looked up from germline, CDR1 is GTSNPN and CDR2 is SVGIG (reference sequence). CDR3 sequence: CAWSRGYYEQYF. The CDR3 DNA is TGTGCCTGGAGTCGGGGATACTACGAGCAGTACTTC. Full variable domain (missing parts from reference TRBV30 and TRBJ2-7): SQTIHQWPATLVQPVGSPLSLECTVEGTSNPNLYWYRQAAGRGLQLLFYSVGIGQISSEVPQNLSASRPQDRQFILSSKKLLLSDSGFYLCAWSRGYYEQYFGPGTRLTVT.

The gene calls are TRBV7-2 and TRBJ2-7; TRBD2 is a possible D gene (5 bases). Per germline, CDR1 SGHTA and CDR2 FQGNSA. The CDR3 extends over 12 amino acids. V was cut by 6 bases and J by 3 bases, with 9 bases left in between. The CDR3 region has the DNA TGTGCCAGCAGTCTGGGAGTCTACGAGCAGTACTTC. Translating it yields CASSLGVYEQYF.

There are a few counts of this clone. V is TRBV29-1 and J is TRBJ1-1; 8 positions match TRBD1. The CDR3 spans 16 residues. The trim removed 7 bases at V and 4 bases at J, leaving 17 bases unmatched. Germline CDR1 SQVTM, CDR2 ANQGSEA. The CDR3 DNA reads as TGCAGCGCCACAGAGAGATCCAACGACAGGGGCACTGAAGCTTTCTTT. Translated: CSATERSNDRGTEAFF.

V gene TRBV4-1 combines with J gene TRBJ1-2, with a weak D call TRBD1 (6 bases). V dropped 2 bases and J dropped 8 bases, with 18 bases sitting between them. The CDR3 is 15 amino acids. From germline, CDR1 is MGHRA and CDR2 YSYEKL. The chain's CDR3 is CASSQTDSFLGGYTF. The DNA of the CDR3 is TGCGCCAGCAGCCAAACGGACAGCTTTTTAGGCGGCTACACCTTC.

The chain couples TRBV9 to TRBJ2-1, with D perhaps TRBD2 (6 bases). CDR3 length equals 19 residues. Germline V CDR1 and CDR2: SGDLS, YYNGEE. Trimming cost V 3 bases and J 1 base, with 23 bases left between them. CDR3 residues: CASSASGGVIFISYNEQFF. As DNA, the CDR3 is TGTGCCAGCAGCGCATCGGGCGGGGTGATTTTTATATCCTACAATGAGCAGTTCTTC.

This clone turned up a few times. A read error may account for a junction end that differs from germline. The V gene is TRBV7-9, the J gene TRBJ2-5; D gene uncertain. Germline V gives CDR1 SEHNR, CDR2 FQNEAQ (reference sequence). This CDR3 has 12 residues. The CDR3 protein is CASSQGGEAQYF. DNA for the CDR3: TGTGCCAGCAGCCAAGGCGGAGAGGCCCAGTACTTC.